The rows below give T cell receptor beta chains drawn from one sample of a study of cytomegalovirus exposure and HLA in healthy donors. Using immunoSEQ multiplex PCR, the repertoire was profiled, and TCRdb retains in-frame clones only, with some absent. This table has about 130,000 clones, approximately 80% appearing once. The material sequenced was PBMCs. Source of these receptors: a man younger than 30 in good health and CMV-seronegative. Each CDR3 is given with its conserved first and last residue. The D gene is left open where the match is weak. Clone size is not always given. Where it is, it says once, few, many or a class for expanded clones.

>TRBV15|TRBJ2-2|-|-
CATRQMGPGELFF
TGTGCCACCAGGCAAATGGGGCCCGGGGAGCTGTTTTTT
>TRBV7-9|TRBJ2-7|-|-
CASSSIVRGMGEQYF
TGTGCCAGCAGTTCAATTGTCAGGGGTATGGGCGAGCAGTACTTC
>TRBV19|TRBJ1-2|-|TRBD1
CASTTSQGAKGNYGYTF
TGTGCCAGTACCACCTCCCAGGGGGCGAAGGGCAACTATGGCTACACCTTC
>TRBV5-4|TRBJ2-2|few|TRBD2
CASSLVKTSGIGELFF
TGTGCCAGCAGCTTGGTTAAGACTAGCGGGATCGGGGAGCTGTTTTTT
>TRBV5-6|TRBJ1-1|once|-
CASSRGAGSHTEAFF
TGTGCCAGCAGCCGGGGGGCAGGGAGCCACACTGAAGCTTTCTTT
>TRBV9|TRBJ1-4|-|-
CASSVVYRVSNEKLFF
TGTGCCAGCAGCGTAGTATACAGGGTGTCAAATGAAAAACTGTTTTTT
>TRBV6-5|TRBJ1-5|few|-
CASGFLRQPQHF
TGTGCCAGCGGCTTTCTTCGCCAGCCCCAGCATTTT
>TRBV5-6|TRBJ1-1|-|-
CASSFPGGGNTEAFF
TGTGCCAGCAGCTTTCCGGGGGGAGGGAACACTGAAGCTTTCTTT
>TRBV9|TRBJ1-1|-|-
CASSSHPQGNTEAFF
TGTGCCAGCAGCTCCCACCCCCAGGGGAACACTGAAGCTTTCTTT
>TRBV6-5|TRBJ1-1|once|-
CASSPTWTENTEAFF
TGTGCCAGCAGTCCAACCTGGACAGAGAACACTGAAGCTTTCTTT
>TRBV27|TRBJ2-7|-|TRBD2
CASSLSAGGSYEQYF
TGTGCCAGCAGTTTATCGGCGGGGGGCTCCTACGAGCAGTACTTC
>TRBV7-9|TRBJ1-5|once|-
CASSSYNPDSRSNQPQHF
TGTGCCAGCAGCTCTTACAATCCGGACAGTCGCAGCAATCAGCCCCAGCATTTT
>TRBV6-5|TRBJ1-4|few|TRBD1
CASTGTANEKLFF
TGTGCCAGTACAGGGACAGCTAATGAAAAACTGTTTTTT
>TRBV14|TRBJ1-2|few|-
CASSQVGALAFGYTF
TGTGCCAGCAGCCAAGTGGGGGCGCTGGCCTTCGGCTACACCTTC
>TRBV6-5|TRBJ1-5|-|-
CASAGFGDQPQHF
TGTGCCAGCGCAGGGTTTGGGGATCAGCCCCAGCATTTT
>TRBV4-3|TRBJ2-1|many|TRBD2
CASSSVGSSGGEQFF
TGCGCCAGCAGCTCTGTTGGATCTAGCGGGGGAGAGCAGTTCTTC
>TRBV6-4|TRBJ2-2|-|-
CASSDGTNTGELFF
TGTGCCAGCAGTGACGGGACAAACACCGGGGAGCTGTTTTTT
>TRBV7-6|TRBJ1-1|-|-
CASSRQGHRNTEAFF
TGTGCCAGCAGCCGCCAGGGACATCGGAACACTGAAGCTTTCTTT
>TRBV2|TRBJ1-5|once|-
CASSEALLGRNQPQHF
TGTGCCAGCAGTGAAGCGCTTCTAGGCCGTAATCAGCCCCAGCATTTT
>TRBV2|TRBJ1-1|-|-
CALHLNTEAFF
TGTGCCTTACACCTGAACACTGAAGCTTTCTTT
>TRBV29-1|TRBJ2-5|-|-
CSVEDSFGETQYF
TGCAGCGTTGAGGACAGTTTTGGTGAGACCCAGTACTTC
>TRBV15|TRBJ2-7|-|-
CATSRVEGDYEQYF
TGTGCCACCAGCAGAGTTGAGGGGGACTACGAGCAGTACTTC
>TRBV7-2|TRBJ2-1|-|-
CASSLGAGAGFF
TGTGCCAGCAGCTTAGGAGCTGGGGCAGGGTTCTTC
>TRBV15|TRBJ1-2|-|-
CATSRGTEKYGYTF
TGTGCCACCAGCAGAGGAACCGAGAAATATGGCTACACCTTC